This T cell receptor beta chain was obtained from a study of shared clonotypes between healthy human individuals. Study context: The composition of the donors was a couple of women and a few men aged 18 to 49.

There are 15 residues in the CDR3. Trimming took 4 bases from V and 6 from J; bases not matched to a gene: 6. Germline CDR1 and CDR2: KGHSH and LQKENI. TCRdb's copy holds only in-frame clones and misses some; the assay was immunoSEQ multiplex PCR. Here the sample spans 2 million or so clones, approximately 95% being singletons. The chain employs TRBV18 and TRBJ1-6; 7 bases map to TRBD1. Sequenced sample: naive CD4+ T cells sorted from blood. The subset here: CD45RA+ positively selected. This receptor was taken from a man between 18 and 35 years old in good health. DNA of the CDR3: TGTGCCAGCTCACTCGACAGGGTGCCTAATTCACCCCTCCACTTT. Protein sequence: CASSLDRVPNSPLHF.